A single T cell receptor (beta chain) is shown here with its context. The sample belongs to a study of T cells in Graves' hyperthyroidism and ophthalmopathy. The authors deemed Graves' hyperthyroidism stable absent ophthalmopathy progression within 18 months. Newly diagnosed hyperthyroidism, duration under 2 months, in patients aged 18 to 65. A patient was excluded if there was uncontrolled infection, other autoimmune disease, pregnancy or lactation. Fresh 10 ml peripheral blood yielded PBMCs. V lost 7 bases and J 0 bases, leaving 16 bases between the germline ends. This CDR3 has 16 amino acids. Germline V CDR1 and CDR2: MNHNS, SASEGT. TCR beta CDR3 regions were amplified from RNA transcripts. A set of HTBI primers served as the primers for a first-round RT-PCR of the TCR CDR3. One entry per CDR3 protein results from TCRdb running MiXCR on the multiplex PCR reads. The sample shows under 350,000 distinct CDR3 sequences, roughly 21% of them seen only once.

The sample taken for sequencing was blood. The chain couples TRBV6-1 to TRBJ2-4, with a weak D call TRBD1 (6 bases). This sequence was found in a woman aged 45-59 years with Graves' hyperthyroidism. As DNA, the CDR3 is TGTGCCAGCACGGACGGGGACACCTTAGCCAAAAACATTCAGTACTTC. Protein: CASTDGDTLAKNIQYF.